The 5 T cell receptor beta chains below all came from one sample that was sequenced in a study of T cells after yellow fever vaccination. One entry per CDR3 protein results from TCRdb running MiXCR on the 5' RACE reads. The sample yields about 320,000 distinct CDR3 sequences, approximately 4% seen once. The sample here was PBMCs, taken 15 days after the yellow fever booster vaccination. The receptors shown here come from a man aged 18 to 30 who received the YFV17D yellow fever vaccine.

The CDR3 DNA reads as TGTGCCGTCAGTAGGCGGGGGGCGCGGTCGGAGACCCAGTACTTC. As protein: CAVSRRGARSETQYF. V usage is TRBV19 and J usage is TRBJ2-5, with TRBD2 matching over 8 bases. This CDR3 is 15 amino acids long. Germline CDR1 reads LNHDA; CDR2 reads SQIVND (reference sequence). After removal of 11 bases from V and 5 bases from J, the junction contained 16 bases not matched to a gene.

This clonotype has only a few counts. This rearrangement joins TRBV20-1 to TRBJ2-7; 10 positions agree with TRBD1. The V gene's germline CDR1 is DFQATT and CDR2 SNEGSKA (reference sequence). The CDR3 is 14 amino acids. Germline trimming cut 3 bases from V and 3 bases from J; bases unmatched to any gene: 5. For the CDR3, the DNA is TGCAGTGCTAGGGGGACAGGGGATTTCTACGAGCAGTACTTC. This encodes CSARGTGDFYEQYF.

In its sample, this clonotype was seen many times. This sequence joins TRBV5-6 and TRBJ2-3; D could derive from TRBD1 or TRBD2 (5 bases each). Trimming removed 0 bases from V and 2 bases from J, with 10 bases in between. Germline V CDR1 and CDR2: SGHDT, YYEEEE. The CDR3 covers 15 residues. CDR3 protein: CASSLAMGDTDTQYF. DNA for the CDR3: TGTGCCAGCAGCTTGGCGATGGGGGACACAGATACGCAGTATTTT.

There are many counts of this clonotype. This chain links TRBV5-1 with TRBJ2-1; 10 bases map to TRBD2. The V and J ends lost 4 bases and 11 bases, in that order; junction bases with no gene match: 6. In germline, CDR1 is SGHRS, CDR2 YFSETQ. The CDR3 is made up of 13 amino acids. This CDR3 is CASSKDSGGKQFF. CDR3 nucleotides: TGCGCCAGCAGCAAGGATAGCGGGGGGAAGCAGTTCTTC.

This clonotype has a count of ten or more. The chain carries TRBV4-3 and TRBJ2-3; D unresolved. The length of the CDR3 is 12 residues. Looked up from germline, CDR1 is LGHNA and CDR2 is YSLEER. Between the trimmed V and J ends, which lost 0 bases and 4 bases, there was a span of 2 bases. CDR3 DNA sequence: TGCGCCAGCAGCCAAGACTCAGATACGCAGTATTTT. This translates into CASSQDSDTQYF.